The sequence of this TCR beta chain was determined in a study of blood T cell repertoires in COVID-19 (TCRdb year 2020). A note on the overall study: Collaborator samples came from the United States, Italy and Spain and covered acute and convalescent phases of COVID-19. The prospective study material was composed of cDNA or gDNA derived from T cells, B-cell-depleted T cells, or PBMCs. Where HLA class I and class II types were available, the types were taken from metadata supplied by the sample provider, not from assay-based typing. A de-identified subject ID, COVID-19 status, age in years and sex were almost always included in the sample metadata. Samples were obtained from the ongoing ImmuneRACE study (first 160 participants) and from 1,254 subjects provided by 6 global collaborators. The dataset comprised deeply sampled blood TCRbeta repertoires from subjects exposed to, actively infected with, or recovered from COVID-19. A freely available public database, intended as a resource for researchers studying the immune response to SARS-CoV-2, is where the repertoires were released. General findings and caveats noted by the study authors: The amount of clinical and demographic metadata varied by source and participant and was provided uncurated.

The germline ends are 11 bases apart after V is trimmed by 4 bases and J by 5 bases. CDR1 and CDR2, looked up from the germline V gene, are SGHTA and FQGNSA. The CDR3 goes from the cysteine to the phenylalanine over 13 residues. Only the CDR3 region is kept as DNA, spanning 39 bases read in frame from base 1. At one collaborating source in Seattle, patients were enrolled during active infection and were followed longitudinally through the course of disease. Each collaborating institution followed its own protocols to collect whole blood in K2EDTA tubes. For TCRbeta analysis, collaborator samples were shipped as frozen whole blood, as isolated PBMCs, or as DNA extracted from either sample type. In the case of this clone: Its antigen remains unidentified. The record has no base qualities; no much larger clone is one base away.

TCRbeta CDR3 regions were amplified from genomic DNA using the immunoSEQ Assay, a bias-controlled multiplex PCR. The paper's processing steps were these. Within the assay, amplification of reference gene primers was used to estimate how many nucleated cells each sample contained. To quantify the absolute abundance of each unique TCRbeta CDR3 rearrangement, sequence reads were collapsed and filtered. For each sample, productive Simpson clonality was calculated by taking the square root of Simpson's diversity index across productive rearrangements. In TCRdb, the immuneACCESS table is reduced to in-frame sequences with V and J assigned. These tables do not hold every clone; where another copy was compared, an unresolved V gene accounts for under half, and the others remain unexplained. That table furnishes V, J and clone size, whereas the DNA furnished D and trimming. This sample lists 150,000 to 200,000 clones; less than 90% were detected once. The ten largest make up more than 14% of the sample.

The V and J genes are TRBV7-2 and TRBJ1-1, with the D gene too uncertain to name. Source material: peripheral blood. The clonotype comes from a woman in her 70s with COVID-19, enrolled during active disease. The CDR3 protein: CASSSVAATEAFF. The DNA is as follows: TGTGCCAGCAGCTCCGTTGCTGCGACTGAAGCTTTCTTT.